A selection of T cell receptor beta chains follows, all from one sample in a study of T cell responses to AZD1222 COVID-19 vaccine. Profiling relied on immunoSEQ multiplex PCR, and the TCRdb table lists in-frame clones only, not all of them. This sample has 75,000 to 90,000 clones, with 90% found just once. The sequenced sample was peripheral blood, obtained on day 0 of AZD1222 vaccination. The source is an adult in good health. CDR3s include the opening cysteine and the closing phenylalanine or tryptophan. Each record gives: J gene, D gene, V gene, clone size, CDR3 DNA, CDR3 protein. D genes are given only for firm matches. Only part of the rows carry a size: once, few, many, or a class if the clone is expanded.

>TRBJ2-5|.|TRBV2|few
TGTGCCAGCAGTGAAGGGGAGGAGACCCAGTACTTC
CASSEGEETQYF
>TRBJ2-2|.|TRBV4-2|few
TGTGCCAGCTGGGAGGGGGCGAACACCGGGGAGCTGTTTTTT
CASWEGANTGELFF
>TRBJ2-1|TRBD2|TRBV10-3|.
TGTGCCATCAGTGGAGGCGGGGGGGTTTACAATGAGCAGTTCTTC
CAISGGGGVYNEQFF
>TRBJ2-3|.|TRBV28|.
TGTGCCAGCCGGGGGGGGCAGGGGGCGATAGATACGCAGTATTTT
CASRGGQGAIDTQYF
>TRBJ2-5|.|TRBV27|.
TGTGCCAGCAGTTTAAGTCGCGCGGACTGGTACTTC
CASSLSRADWYF
>TRBJ2-7|.|TRBV28|.
TGTGCCAGCAGTTTCAAGGACAGCTCCTACGAGCAGTACTTC
CASSFKDSSYEQYF
>TRBJ1-1|.|TRBV10-2|.
TGCGCCAGCAGTGCCGGCGGAAACCGGCTGAACACTGAAGCTTTCTTT
CASSAGGNRLNTEAFF
>TRBJ2-5|.|TRBV6-5|.
TGTGCCAGCGGCGGCAATGGATTGGGGCAGACCCAGTACTTC
CASGGNGLGQTQYF
>TRBJ2-3|TRBD2|TRBV28|.
TGTGCCAGCAGTCCTGAGCGGGGGGCGCAGTATTTT
CASSPERGAQYF
>TRBJ2-4|.|TRBV6-5|.
TGTGCCAGTAACCGGCTAAGAGAAAACATTCAGTACTTC
CASNRLRENIQYF
>TRBJ2-2|TRBD2|TRBV5-5|once
TGTGCCAGCAGCTTGACTAGCGGGGGGGCCAAACCCACCGGGGAGCTGTTTTTT
CASSLTSGGAKPTGELFF
>TRBJ2-7|TRBD1|TRBV5-6|.
TGTGCCAGCAGCTTCGGACAGGGCACCTACGAGCAGTACTTC
CASSFGQGTYEQYF
>TRBJ2-2|TRBD2|TRBV9|.
TGTGCCAGCAGCGTCAGAGCGGGGGGCTTGAACACCGGGGAGCTGTTTTTT
CASSVRAGGLNTGELFF
>TRBJ1-6|TRBD1|TRBV5-4|.
TGTGCCAGCAGCTTGATAGGACAGGTTTCACCCCTCCACTTT
CASSLIGQVSPLHF
>TRBJ1-6|.|TRBV7-2|.
TGTGCCAGCAGCTTATCAGGGGCGACGTACTATAATTCACCCCTCCACTTT
CASSLSGATYYNSPLHF
>TRBJ2-3|.|TRBV3-1/TRBV3-2|.
TGTGCCAGCAGCCAAGATAGGGACCCGATTAGCACAGATACGCAGTATTTT
CASSQDRDPISTDTQYF
>TRBJ2-5|.|TRBV19|.
TGTGCCACGTCCGTAAGGTACCAAGAGACCCAGTACTTC
CATSVRYQETQYF
>TRBJ1-3|.|TRBV3-1/TRBV3-2|.
TGTGCCAGCAGCCTGAAGAGTACAACTGGAAACACCATATATTTT
CASSLKSTTGNTIYF
>TRBJ1-2|.|TRBV5-4|.
TGTGCCAGCAGCTTGGGACAAGTCTATGGCTACACCTTC
CASSLGQVYGYTF
>TRBJ1-2|TRBD1|TRBV19|.
TGTGCCAGTAGTCCACCGAGGGGGCGCGGGGTAGGATCAAACTATGGCTACACCTTC
CASSPPRGRGVGSNYGYTF
>TRBJ2-3|.|TRBV2|.
TGTGCCAGCAGTGGACAGGGACTAAGGACAGATACGCAGTATTTT
CASSGQGLRTDTQYF
>TRBJ2-3|.|TRBV6-1|.
TGTGCCAGCAGTGAAGTAAGGGCAGATACGCAGTATTTT
CASSEVRADTQYF
>TRBJ2-2|.|TRBV18|.
TGTGCCAGCTCACCACCGAATGGGGAGCGGCTTACCGGGGAGCTGTTTTTT
CASSPPNGERLTGELFF
>TRBJ1-2|TRBD1|TRBV10-3|.
TGTGCCACCTCAGGGGGTATAAACTATGGCTACACCTTC
CATSGGINYGYTF
>TRBJ2-6|.|TRBV7-2|.
TGTGCCAGCAGCTTAAGGCGCAGGGGGGGCTCTGGGGCCAACGTCCTGACTTTC
CASSLRRRGGSGANVLTF
>TRBJ1-4|.|TRBV20-1|.
TGCAGTGCTAGGGGGATCGAAAAACTGTTTTTT
CSARGIEKLFF
>TRBJ2-5|.|TRBV19|.
TGTGCCAGTAGTCCTCTGGACAGCCAAGAGACCCAGTACTTC
CASSPLDSQETQYF
>TRBJ2-4|.|TRBV7-5|.
TGTGCCAGAAGCTCGGGGGGTCCCGAGATCGACAGGGGTAACATTCAGTACTTC
CARSSGGPEIDRGNIQYF
>TRBJ1-5|.|TRBV6-1|.
TGTGCCAGCAGTTTACAGGAGATCAATCAGCCCCAGCATTTT
CASSLQEINQPQHF
>TRBJ2-7|TRBD2|TRBV5-4|.
TGTGAGTACAAGACTAGCGGGGGATACGAGCAGTACTTC
CEYKTSGGYEQYF
>TRBJ1-2|.|TRBV5-1|.
TGCGCCAGCAGCTTGATCTCAGGGATGGGAGGCTACACCTTC
CASSLISGMGGYTF
>TRBJ2-2|.|TRBV2|.
TGTGCCAGCAGTGAGTCGCATACCGGGGAGCTGTTTTTT
CASSESHTGELFF
>TRBJ1-5|.|TRBV18|.
TGTGCCAGCTCACCGGGAGGGTTTCAGCCCCAGCATTTT
CASSPGGFQPQHF
>TRBJ2-1|.|TRBV21-1|.
TGTGCCAGCAGCAAACGGCGATTGGCGAGCTCCTACAATGAGCAGTTCTTC
CASSKRRLASSYNEQFF
>TRBJ2-6|.|TRBV14|.
TGTGCCAGCAGCCGGCGCGGAGGGGCCAACGTCCTGACTTTC
CASSRRGGANVLTF
>TRBJ1-1|.|TRBV11-2|.
TGTGCCAGCAGCCCCCAGGTTGTAGCTTTCTTT
CASSPQVVAFF
>TRBJ2-7|TRBD1|TRBV29-1|.
TGCAGCGTTGAATTTGGACGAGACAGGGCACACGAGCAGTACTTC
CSVEFGRDRAHEQYF
>TRBJ2-6|TRBD2|TRBV30|once
TGTGCCTGGAATGTGCGGGGGGGCTCTGGGGCCAACGTCCTGACTTTC
CAWNVRGGSGANVLTF
>TRBJ2-3|.|TRBV7-3|.
TGTGCCAGCAGCCTGCTAGGAATTGATACGCAGTATTTT
CASSLLGIDTQYF
>TRBJ1-2|.|TRBV5-1|.
TGCGCCAGCAGCTTGGGACAAAACTATGGCTACACCTTC
CASSLGQNYGYTF
>TRBJ2-2|TRBD1|TRBV10-3|once
TGTGCCATCAGTGGGCGGGACAGGGGAACCGGGGAGCTGTTTTTT
CAISGRDRGTGELFF
>TRBJ2-2|.|TRBV5-1|.
TGCGCCAGCAGCGAGGGGGAGGGCCTGAACACCGGGGAGCTGTTTTTT
CASSEGEGLNTGELFF
>TRBJ1-5|.|TRBV27|.
TGTGCCAGCAGTTTAACCTACAATCAGCCCCAGCATTTT
CASSLTYNQPQHF
>TRBJ2-5|.|TRBV11-2|.
TGTGCCAGCAGCTTAAGCCCAATTAGCGTGGAGACCCAGTACTTC
CASSLSPISVETQYF
>TRBJ1-5|TRBD1|TRBV6-2/TRBV6-3|.
TGTGCCAGCAGTGCGGGGGACAGGGGGCGGCAGCCCCAGCATTTT
CASSAGDRGRQPQHF
>TRBJ1-4|.|TRBV3-1/TRBV3-2|.
TGTGCCAGCAGCCACAGGGCGGCTAATGAAAAACTGTTTTTT
CASSHRAANEKLFF
>TRBJ2-5|.|TRBV5-1|.
TGCGCCAGCAGCTTGGGTGGGTTGTCCTCTAGGGGACAAGAGACCCAGTACTTC
CASSLGGLSSRGQETQYF
>TRBJ2-7|TRBD1|TRBV5-1|.
TGCGCCAGCTATACTATTCCGGGACAGGGGGCGCGGGAGCAGTACTTC
CASYTIPGQGAREQYF
>TRBJ1-1|.|TRBV11-2|.
TGTGCCAGCGCATACCAGGGTGACACTGAAGCTTTCTTT
CASAYQGDTEAFF
>TRBJ1-1|.|TRBV7-2|few
TGTGCCAGCAGCTTGAGCGTGGTAGCTTTCTTT
CASSLSVVAFF
>TRBJ2-1|.|TRBV5-1|.
TGCGCCAGCACTCTTCAGGGGTGGGGTGAGCAGTTCTTC
CASTLQGWGEQFF
>TRBJ1-1|.|TRBV7-9|.
TGTGCCAGCAGCCCGCGGGGGGTCACTGAAGCTTTCTTT
CASSPRGVTEAFF
>TRBJ2-7|.|TRBV6-2/TRBV6-3|.
TGTGCCAGCAGTTACGAGGGGTTTGTATCAGACGAGCAGTACTTC
CASSYEGFVSDEQYF
>TRBJ2-3|TRBD1|TRBV28|once
TGTGCCAGCAGTCGACAGGGGGCGAGAGATACGCAGTATTTT
CASSRQGARDTQYF